This TCR beta chain was observed in a study of pediatric ulcerative colitis. Study results and caveats: Acute severe colitis showed lower rectal diversity from clonal expansions. Compared with controls, ulcerative colitis showed greater blood-rectum clone sharing.

The rectum was sampled with one to two pinch biopsies at colonoscopy. The repertoire was sequenced with immunoSEQ multiplex PCR; TCRdb's copy has only in-frame clones and lacks some. The data show about 36,000 clones, about three quarters seen once. In regard to this clone: The target antigen is unknown.

The V segment lost 3 bases and the J segment 6 bases; nucleotides outside the gene matches: 7. The CDR3 spans 16 residues. From germline, CDR1 is SGHRS and CDR2 YFSETQ. Sequencing input: gut tissue. The chain employs TRBV5-1 and TRBJ2-1; 12 bases are shared with TRBD2. This sequence was found in a boy aged 5 to 17 with moderate ulcerative colitis. The CDR3 reads CASSYLAGGSGNEQFF. Here the CDR3 DNA reads TGCGCCAGCAGCTATCTAGCGGGAGGGTCCGGCAATGAGCAGTTCTTC.